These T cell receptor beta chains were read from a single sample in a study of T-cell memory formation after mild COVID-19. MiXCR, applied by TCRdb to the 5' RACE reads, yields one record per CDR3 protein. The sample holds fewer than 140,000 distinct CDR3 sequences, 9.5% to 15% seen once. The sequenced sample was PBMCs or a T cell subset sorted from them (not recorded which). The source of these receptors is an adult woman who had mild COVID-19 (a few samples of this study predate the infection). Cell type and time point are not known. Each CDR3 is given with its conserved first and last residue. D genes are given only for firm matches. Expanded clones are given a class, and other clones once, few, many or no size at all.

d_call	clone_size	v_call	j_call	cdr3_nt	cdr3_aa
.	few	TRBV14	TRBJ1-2	TGTGCCAGCAGCCAAGATCGAAAACTTGGGGGCTACACCTTC	CASSQDRKLGGYTF
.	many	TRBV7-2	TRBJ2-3	TGTGCCAGCAAACCAAACAGGGACGCGACAGATACGCAGTATTTT	CASKPNRDATDTQYF
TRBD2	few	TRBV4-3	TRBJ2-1	TGCGCCAGCAGCCAAGATTCGACCGGAGCGGGAGGGTCTGATGAGCAGTTCTTC	CASSQDSTGAGGSDEQFF
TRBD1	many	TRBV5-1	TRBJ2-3	TGCGCCAGCAGCTTGTCGGGACAGGGGGCGTTATCTGATACGCAGTATTTT	CASSLSGQGALSDTQYF
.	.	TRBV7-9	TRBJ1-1	TGTGCCAGCAGCTGGTGGGGACTGAACACTGAAGCTTTCTTT	CASSWWGLNTEAFF
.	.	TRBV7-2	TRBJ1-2	TGTGCCAGCAGCCAGATCGCTAACTATGGCTACACCTTC	CASSQIANYGYTF
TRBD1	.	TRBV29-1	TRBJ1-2	TGCAGCGTCGATCCGGGACAGGGTGATGGCTACACCTTC	CSVDPGQGDGYTF
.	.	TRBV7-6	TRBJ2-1	TGTGCCAGCAGCTTAGGGGGCAGAGGGCGTAACGATGAGCAGTTCTTC	CASSLGGRGRNDEQFF
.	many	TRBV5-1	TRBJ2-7	TGCGCCAGCAGCTCTACGACAGAGAATTCCTGGGAGCAGTACTTC	CASSSTTENSWEQYF
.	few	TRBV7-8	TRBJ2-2	TGTGCCAGCAGCGGGCGCACGAACACCGGGGAGCTGTTTTTT	CASSGRTNTGELFF
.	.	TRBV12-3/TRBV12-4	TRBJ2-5	TGTGCCAGCAGCCCCCTGGACAACCAAGAGACCCAGTACTTC	CASSPLDNQETQYF
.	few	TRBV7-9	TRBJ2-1	TGTGCCAGCAGCCCCTTGGTCGGGGGTAGGAGGAATGAGCAGTTCTTC	CASSPLVGGRRNEQFF
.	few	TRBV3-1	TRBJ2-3	TGTGCCAGCAGCCAAGATCTGTATCCAGATACGCAGTATTTT	CASSQDLYPDTQYF
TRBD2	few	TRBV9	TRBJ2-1	TGTGCCAGCAGCGTAGCGGGGACTAGCGGGAAAAATGAGCAGTTCTTC	CASSVAGTSGKNEQFF
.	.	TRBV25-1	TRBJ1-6	TGTGCCAGCAGTGAACCGGGACCGGGACCCGAGGCCTATAATTCACCCCTCCACTTT	CASSEPGPGPEAYNSPLHF
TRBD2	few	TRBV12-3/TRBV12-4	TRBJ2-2	TGTGCCAGCAGCCGCGGGAGGCCACCCTCCACCGGGGAGCTGTTTTTT	CASSRGRPPSTGELFF
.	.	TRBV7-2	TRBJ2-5	TGTGCCAGCAGCTCTCGTCAGGGGAGTTGGGAGACCCAGTACTTC	CASSSRQGSWETQYF
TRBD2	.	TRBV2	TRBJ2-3	TGTGCCAGCAGGGAGCGGGAGAAAGGAACAGATACGCAGTATTTT	CASREREKGTDTQYF
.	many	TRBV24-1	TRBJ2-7	TGTGCCACCAGTGATTATCGGACAGAAAAACCCTACGAGCAGTACTTC	CATSDYRTEKPYEQYF
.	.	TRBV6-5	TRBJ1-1	TGTGCCAGCAGTTACCTCCGGGGGGGGACAACTGAAGCTTTCTTT	CASSYLRGGTTEAFF
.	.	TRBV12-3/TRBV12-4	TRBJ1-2	TGTGCCAGCAGTTTCAGTCTGGGGATGGACACCTTC	CASSFSLGMDTF
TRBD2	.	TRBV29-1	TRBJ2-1	TGCAGCGTGCTAGCGGGATGGGGTGAGCAGTTCTTC	CSVLAGWGEQFF
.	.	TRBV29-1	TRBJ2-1	TGCAGCGTTCCCAGGGGGGACGATGAGCAGTTCTTC	CSVPRGDDEQFF
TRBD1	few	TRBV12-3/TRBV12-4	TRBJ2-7	TGTGCCAGCAGTCCCGGGGACAGGGGAGTGGGTGAGCAGTACTTC	CASSPGDRGVGEQYF
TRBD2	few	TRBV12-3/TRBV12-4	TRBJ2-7	TGTGCCAGCAGTAAACTAGCGGAATCCTACGAGCAGTACTTC	CASSKLAESYEQYF
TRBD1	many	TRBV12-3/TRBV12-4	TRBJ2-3	TGTGCCAGCAGTGTTGACAGGGGGCACGGGCAGTATTTT	CASSVDRGHGQYF
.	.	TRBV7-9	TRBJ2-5	TGTGCCAGCACCCCCGTAGGGGGAGAGACCCAGTACTTC	CASTPVGGETQYF
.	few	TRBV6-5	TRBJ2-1	TGTGCCAGCAGTTACGGGACAGAGCAGTTCTTC	CASSYGTEQFF
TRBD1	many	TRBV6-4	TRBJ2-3	TGTGCCAGCAGTGACTCGATTCCGGGACAGGGGTCAGATACGCAGTATTTT	CASSDSIPGQGSDTQYF
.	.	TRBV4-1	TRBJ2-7	TGCGCCAGCAGCCAAGGGCGAGACAGGACGTACGAGCAGTACTTC	CASSQGRDRTYEQYF
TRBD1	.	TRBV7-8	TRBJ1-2	TGTGCCAGCAGCGGCCGGGACAGGGAAGTTCATGGCTACACCTTC	CASSGRDREVHGYTF
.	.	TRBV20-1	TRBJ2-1	TGCAGTGCTAGGGAGGAAGTGGCCTTGGTCTACAATGAGCAGTTCTTC	CSAREEVALVYNEQFF
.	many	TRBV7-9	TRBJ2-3	TGTGCCAGCACCTCAAGCGAGGGGCGGACAGATACGCAGTATTTT	CASTSSEGRTDTQYF
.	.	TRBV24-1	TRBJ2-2	TGTGCCACCAGTGAAACCGGGACCCTAGACTTCACCGGGGAGCTGTTTTTT	CATSETGTLDFTGELFF